This T cell receptor beta chain was observed in a study of blood T cell repertoires in COVID-19. Across the study: Acute and convalescent COVID-19 samples came from the United States, Italy and Spain. The cDNA or gDNA used as material had been derived from T cells, B-cell-depleted T cells, or PBMCs.

Under the authors' procedure: Quantification of nucleated cells was approximated via reference gene primer amplification. Libraries were prepared by immunoSEQ multiplex PCR; TCRdb keeps only in-frame clonotypes and omits some of them. The DNA was the basis for D and trimming; V, J and clone size are from that table. The sample lists 58,000 or so clones; less than 90% were seen once. CDR1 is MNHEY, CDR2 SMNVEV, per germline (reference sequence). The CDR3 contains 16 residues. V lost 8 bases and J lost 2, with 18 bases in between. Sequencing was done on a sample of peripheral blood. The receptor comes from a woman aged 65 to 85 with active COVID-19. The genes are TRBV27 and TRBJ2-2; D may be TRBD2 (7 bases). CDR3 sequence: CASDSGGRINTGELFF. In nucleotides, the CDR3 is TGTGCCAGCGATTCGGGGGGCAGGATAAACACCGGGGAGCTGTTTTTT.